This TCR beta chain stems from a study of shared clonotypes between healthy human individuals. The V and J ends lost 5 bases and 10 bases respectively, with 11 bases between them. Germline loops: CDR1 SEHNR, CDR2 FQNEAQ (reference sequence). The CDR3 is 11 amino acids. The assay ran at deep level. Sequenced by immunoSEQ multiplex PCR; TCRdb stores in-frame clones only, minus some. The repertoire holds roughly 2.1 million clones, with about 92% as singletons. As defined, naive CD8 cells were CD45RO-negative and positively selected for CCR7, with terminally differentiated effector memory CD45RA+ cells excluded.

This sequence originates from a man between 18 and 35 years old in good health. Some clones in this sample may be carry-over from other donors' samples. Input material: naive CD8+ T cells from PBMCs. The genes are TRBV7-9 and TRBJ1-1; D remains unclear. CDR3 bases: TGTGCCAGCAGCCCCGGAAGGCGAGCTTTCTTT. Its protein is CASSPGRRAFF.